This T cell receptor beta chain was recorded in a study of blood T cell repertoires in COVID-19. Study at large: In each case, the material was cDNA or gDNA derived from T cells, B-cell-depleted T cells, or PBMCs.

Original handling: Quantification of nucleated cells was approximated via reference gene primer amplification. Here immunoSEQ multiplex PCR was the method, and the copy in TCRdb shows in-frame clones only, minus some. The V and J calls and clone size were taken over from that table, and D and trimming were inferred from the DNA. The table lists over 90,000 clones, around 83% of them singletons, with over 10% in the top ten. CDR1 SGHTA and CDR2 FQGNSA come from the germline V gene. The CDR3 has 17 amino acids. V was pared by 1 base and J by 2 bases, with 17 bases between. This sequence originates from a woman in her sixties in a cohort sampled during active or convalescent COVID-19. This chain links TRBV7-2 with TRBJ1-2; possibly TRBD1 for D (6 bases). The specimen was peripheral blood. The CDR3 region has the DNA TGTGCCAGCAGCTTAGGAGCAGGGGACGGGATGAACTATGGCTACACCTTC. This gives the protein CASSLGAGDGMNYGYTF.